This is a list of T cell receptor beta chains from one sample in a study of T-cell reconstitution after alpha-beta-depleted transplantation in children. TCRdb ran MiXCR on the PCR reads and lists one entry per CDR3 protein. The sample carries some 600,000 distinct CDR3 sequences, under 15% recorded once. The material sequenced was PBMCs, mostly from graft donor cells, taken 360 days after TCRalphabeta/CD19-depleted stem cell transplant. Every receptor here comes from a male patient aged 10 to 17 who had a stem cell transplant for acute myeloid leukemia, so the T cells may come from the graft donor. The CDR3 runs from the conserved cysteine through the conserved F or W. D genes are given only for firm matches. Part of the rows lack a size; the others show once, few, many or a class for expanded clones.

cdr3_nt	cdr3_aa	cdr3_length	clone_size	j_call	v_call	d_call
TGTGCCAGCCGACAGGGGCCTTCCTACGAGCAGTACTTC	CASRQGPSYEQYF	13	-	TRBJ2-7	TRBV18	TRBD1
TGTGCCAGCAGCCGAATGTGGCGGGAGGGCACCCGGGAGACCCAGTACTTC	CASSRMWREGTRETQYF	17	few	TRBJ2-5	TRBV3-1	TRBD2
TGTGCCAGCAGCTTGGCGGGAATTACCAATGAGCAGTTCTTC	CASSLAGITNEQFF	14	few	TRBJ2-1	TRBV7-9	-
TGTGCCACCAGTGATAGGGTTAGCCGCTCTTACAATGAGCAGTTCTTC	CATSDRVSRSYNEQFF	16	many	TRBJ2-1	TRBV24-1	-
TGCAGTGCTAGAGTTGAGGGTAGGAGTAGAGGCTACGAGCAGTACTTC	CSARVEGRSRGYEQYF	16	many	TRBJ2-7	TRBV20-1	-
TGCAGTGCTAGAGCCCGACTTCTCAAGGGAGATACGCAGTATTTT	CSARARLLKGDTQYF	15	few	TRBJ2-3	TRBV20-1	-
TGTGCCAGCAGTTTCGTGAACACTGAAGCTTTCTTT	CASSFVNTEAFF	12	many	TRBJ1-1	TRBV12-3/TRBV12-4	-
TGTGCCAGCAGTTACTCGTTCGGGACAGGGGGCGAAAAACTGTTTTTT	CASSYSFGTGGEKLFF	16	few	TRBJ1-4	TRBV6-5	TRBD1
TGTGCCAGCAGCTTGATGACAGGGTATAGCACAGATACGCAGTATTTT	CASSLMTGYSTDTQYF	16	few	TRBJ2-3	TRBV7-9	TRBD1
TGTGCCAGCAGCCGCAGCGGTCCCTACGAGCAGTACTTC	CASSRSGPYEQYF	13	few	TRBJ2-7	TRBV7-8	-
TGTGCCAGCAGCTTAGAAAGGGGGGGAAGGAAAACTGAAGCTTTCTTT	CASSLERGGRKTEAFF	16	-	TRBJ1-1	TRBV7-8	-
TGTGCCACCAGTGATTTAGGAGACCCGAGGAGTAATGAGCAGTTCTTC	CATSDLGDPRSNEQFF	16	many	TRBJ2-1	TRBV24-1	-
TGCGCCAGCAGCTCCGGGACTCTCAACCACAATGAGCAGTTCTTC	CASSSGTLNHNEQFF	15	few	TRBJ2-1	TRBV5-1	-
TGTGCCAGCACCCGTAGGGATCCCGAGACCCAGTACTTC	CASTRRDPETQYF	13	-	TRBJ2-5	TRBV6-1	-
TGCGCCAGCAGCTTACTCGGACTCGACAGCATGAACACTGAAGCTTTCTTT	CASSLLGLDSMNTEAFF	17	few	TRBJ1-1	TRBV5-1	-
TGCAGTGCTCACTCAGGGATCTTTTCCTACGAGCAGTACTTC	CSAHSGIFSYEQYF	14	many	TRBJ2-7	TRBV20-1	-